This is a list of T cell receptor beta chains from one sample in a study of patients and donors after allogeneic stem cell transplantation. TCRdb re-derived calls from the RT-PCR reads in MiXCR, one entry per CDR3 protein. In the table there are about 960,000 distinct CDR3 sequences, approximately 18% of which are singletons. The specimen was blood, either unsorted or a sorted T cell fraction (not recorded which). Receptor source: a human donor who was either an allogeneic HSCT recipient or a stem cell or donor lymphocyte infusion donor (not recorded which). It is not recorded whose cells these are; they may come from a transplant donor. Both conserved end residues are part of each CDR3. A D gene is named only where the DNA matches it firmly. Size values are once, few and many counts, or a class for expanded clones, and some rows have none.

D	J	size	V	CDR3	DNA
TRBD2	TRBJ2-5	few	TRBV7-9	CASSFSTSGRITETQYF	TGTGCCAGCAGCTTCTCCACTAGCGGGAGGATCACGGAGACCCAGTACTTC
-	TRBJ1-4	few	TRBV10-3	CAISEVTNEKLFF	TGTGCCATCAGTGAAGTAACTAATGAAAAACTGTTTTTT
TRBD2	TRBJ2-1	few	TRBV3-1	CASSPRTSGGEQFF	TGTGCCAGCAGCCCTAGGACTAGCGGTGGGGAGCAGTTCTTC
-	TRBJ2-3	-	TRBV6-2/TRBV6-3	CASSYVSDPTDTQYF	TGTGCCAGCAGTTACGTGTCTGATCCTACAGATACGCAGTATTTT
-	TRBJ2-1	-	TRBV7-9	CASGGRTSYNEQFF	TGTGCCAGCGGAGGGAGGACCTCCTACAATGAGCAGTTCTTC
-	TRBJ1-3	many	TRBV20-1	CSASFKKMGNTIYF	TGCAGTGCTAGTTTTAAGAAGATGGGAAACACCATATATTTT
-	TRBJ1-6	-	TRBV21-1	CASSKEERCGRGQQDSPLHF	TGTGCCAGCAGCAAAGAAGAACGGTGTGGTCGGGGACAGCAGGATTCACCCCTCCACTTT
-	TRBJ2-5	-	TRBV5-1	CASSLDHRGGETQYF	TGCGCCAGCAGCTTGGATCACAGGGGAGGTGAGACCCAGTACTTC
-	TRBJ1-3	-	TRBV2	CAAGQVGNTIYF	TGTGCCGCCGGGCAGGTTGGAAACACCATATATTTT
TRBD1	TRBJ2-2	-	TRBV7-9	CASSLGGGVQSGELFF	TGTGCCAGCAGCTTAGGAGGGGGCGTTCAGTCCGGGGAGCTGTTTTTT
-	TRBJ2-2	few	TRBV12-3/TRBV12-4	CASSLKGGGLTGELFF	TGTGCCAGCAGTTTGAAAGGAGGGGGCCTCACCGGGGAGCTGTTTTTT
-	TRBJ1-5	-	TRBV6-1	CASSEIIQGPQHF	TGTGCCAGCAGTGAAATCATTCAGGGACCCCAGCATTTT
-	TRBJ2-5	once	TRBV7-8	CASSLPRTQETQYF	TGTGCCAGCAGCTTGCCCAGGACCCAAGAGACCCAGTACTTC
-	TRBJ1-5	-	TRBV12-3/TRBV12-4	CASSFGFQPQHF	TGTGCCAGCAGTTTTGGTTTCCAGCCCCAGCATTTT
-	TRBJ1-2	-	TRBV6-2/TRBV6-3	CASSYRGAGNGYTF	TGTGCCAGCAGTTACCGGGGGGCCGGCAACGGCTACACCTTC
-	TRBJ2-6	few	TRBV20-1	CSARAVSGANVLTF	TGCAGTGCTAGAGCGGTCTCTGGGGCCAACGTCCTGACTTTC